This is a list of T cell receptor beta chains from one sample in a study of CD8+ T cells in alopecia areata. Sequencing used immunoSEQ multiplex PCR; TCRdb keeps in-frame clones, though not all of them. The sample lists about 150,000 clones, around three fifths seen once, with roughly 6.7% in the top ten. The specimen comprised CD4+ T cells sorted from blood, sampled at week 0. The receptors come from a human donor with alopecia areata. Both conserved end residues are part of each CDR3. The D gene is left open where the match is weak. Clone size is not always given. Where it is, it says once, few, many or a class for expanded clones.

j_gene	v_gene	d_gene	abundance	CDR3aa	CDR3nt
TRBJ1-1	TRBV5-1	.	.	CASSLQGRETEAFF	TGCGCCAGCAGCTTGCAGGGCAGGGAAACTGAAGCTTTCTTT
TRBJ2-3	TRBV27	.	once	CASSWASWEDTQYF	TGTGCCAGCAGTTGGGCTAGCTGGGAAGATACGCAGTATTTT
TRBJ1-2	TRBV2	.	once	CASSPEFDYGYTF	TGTGCCAGCAGCCCCGAGTTCGACTATGGCTACACCTTC
TRBJ2-7	TRBV2	TRBD1	few	CASRPWTGKTHEQYF	TGTGCCAGCAGGCCCTGGACAGGGAAAACCCACGAGCAGTACTTC
TRBJ2-2	TRBV9	.	.	CASSSGFTGELFF	TGTGCCAGCAGCAGTGGATTCACCGGGGAGCTGTTTTTT
TRBJ2-1	TRBV29-1	TRBD1	.	CSVGQGALGNEQFF	TGCAGCGTGGGACAGGGGGCGCTGGGAAATGAGCAGTTCTTC
TRBJ1-2	TRBV29-1	.	.	CSVEDRFNTF	TGCAGCGTTGAAGATCGCTTCAACACCTTC
TRBJ2-3	TRBV30	TRBD1	.	CAWSVLQGADTQYF	TGTGCCTGGAGTGTATTACAGGGGGCAGATACGCAGTATTTT
TRBJ2-5	TRBV6-5	TRBD1	.	CASRRQGILGETQYF	TGTGCCAGCAGACGACAGGGGATTTTAGGAGAGACCCAGTACTTC
TRBJ1-2	TRBV7-2	.	.	CASSRGFGGYTF	TGTGCCAGCAGCCGGGGTTTCGGCGGCTACACCTTC
TRBJ2-3	TRBV5-1	.	.	CASSLGTYTDTQYF	TGCGCCAGCAGCTTGGGGACCTACACAGATACGCAGTATTTT
TRBJ2-5	TRBV11-2	.	.	CASSQAFQETQYF	TGTGCCAGCAGCCAAGCCTTCCAAGAGACCCAGTACTTC
TRBJ1-2	TRBV5-1	.	few	CASRGGLEYGYTF	TGCGCCAGCAGAGGGGGATTGGAATATGGCTACACCTTC
TRBJ2-3	TRBV29-1	.	few	CSAWTWDTQYF	TGCAGCGCTTGGACTTGGGATACGCAGTATTTT
TRBJ1-3	TRBV5-1	.	.	CASSLTDPAGNTIYF	TGCGCCAGCAGCTTGACAGATCCGGCTGGAAACACCATATATTTT
TRBJ1-6	TRBV7-9	TRBD1	.	CASSPTTGDSSPLHF	TGTGCCAGCAGCCCGACGACAGGGGATAGTTCACCCCTCCACTTT
TRBJ1-6	TRBV4-1	.	few	CASSQEGGYSPLHF	TGCGCCAGCAGCCAAGAAGGCGGTTATTCACCCCTCCACTTT
TRBJ1-2	TRBV15	.	few	CATSRDKGLGYGYTF	TGTGCCACCAGCAGAGACAAGGGGTTAGGCTATGGCTACACCTTC
TRBJ2-7	TRBV29-1	.	few	CSVGTTEQYF	TGCAGCGTTGGGACAACCGAGCAGTACTTC
TRBJ2-5	TRBV29-1	TRBD2	.	CSGGDYTSVETQYF	TGCAGCGGGGGGGACTATACTTCGGTCGAGACCCAGTACTTC
TRBJ2-2	TRBV4-3	TRBD1	.	CASSQGQGHIGELFF	TGCGCCAGCAGCCAAGGACAGGGGCATATCGGGGAGCTGTTTTTT
TRBJ1-2	TRBV29-1	TRBD1	.	CSVDKAGGGYTF	TGCAGCGTTGACAAGGCAGGGGGTGGCTACACCTTC
TRBJ2-3	TRBV7-2	TRBD2	.	CASSLVNRLAGSTDTQYF	TGTGCCAGCAGCTTAGTGAATCGCTTAGCGGGGAGCACAGATACGCAGTATTTT
TRBJ2-3	TRBV7-2	.	.	CASSLALGRTDTQYF	TGTGCCAGCAGCTTAGCCCTAGGGAGGACAGATACGCAGTATTTT
TRBJ2-7	TRBV29-1	.	.	CSVRVTYEQYF	TGCAGCGTTCGGGTGACCTACGAGCAGTACTTC
TRBJ2-1	TRBV2	TRBD1	few	CASNRRGQGLNEQFF	TGTGCCAGCAACCGGCGGGGACAGGGGTTGAATGAGCAGTTCTTC
TRBJ1-2	TRBV7-9	.	.	CASSASAIRGYGYTF	TGTGCCAGCAGCGCCTCCGCCATTAGAGGCTATGGCTACACCTTC
TRBJ1-3	TRBV6-6	.	few	CASSYGTSGNTIYF	TGTGCCAGCAGTTACGGGACTTCTGGAAACACCATATATTTT
TRBJ2-7	TRBV4-2	TRBD1	.	CASSQDSQGRGPYEQYF	TGTGCCAGCAGCCAGGACTCACAGGGGCGCGGCCCCTACGAGCAGTACTTC
TRBJ2-1	TRBV27	.	.	CASRIATPEYNEQFF	TGTGCCAGCAGAATAGCCACCCCGGAGTACAATGAGCAGTTCTTC
TRBJ2-3	TRBV6-5	.	.	CASSRSYTDTQYF	TGTGCCAGCAGTCGATCCTACACAGATACGCAGTATTTT
TRBJ1-5	TRBV12-5	TRBD1	.	CASGEMDRDYQPQHF	TGTGCTAGTGGTGAAATGGACAGGGATTATCAGCCCCAGCATTTT
TRBJ1-2	TRBV6-5	.	few	CASRGGYYGYTF	TGTGCCAGCCGTGGGGGGTACTATGGCTACACCTTC
TRBJ2-3	TRBV29-1	.	few	CSVERGQGTDTQYF	TGCAGCGTTGAACGGGGTCAAGGCACAGATACGCAGTATTTT
TRBJ2-5	TRBV25-1	TRBD1	few	CASSARAGDRGGQETQYF	TGTGCCAGCAGTGCGCGGGCCGGGGACAGGGGAGGACAAGAGACCCAGTACTTC
TRBJ1-1	TRBV10-3	.	.	CAISELGVNTEAFF	TGTGCCATCAGTGAGCTAGGGGTGAACACTGAAGCTTTCTTT
TRBJ2-2	TRBV5-4	TRBD1	.	CASSLGQGFTGELFF	TGTGCCAGCAGCCTGGGACAGGGGTTCACCGGGGAGCTGTTTTTT
TRBJ1-6	TRBV9	.	.	CASSVGSGNSNSPLHF	TGTGCCAGCAGCGTAGGTTCTGGAAACTCTAATTCACCCCTCCACTTT
TRBJ1-1	TRBV6-5	TRBD1	.	CASRDRVTAFF	TGTGCCAGCAGGGACAGGGTAACAGCTTTCTTT
TRBJ2-3	TRBV29-1	TRBD1	few	CSVEGTGPPIAFTDTQYF	TGCAGCGTTGAAGGGACAGGGCCTCCTATCGCGTTCACAGATACGCAGTATTTT
TRBJ1-2	TRBV5-1	.	.	CASSSEAGYGYTF	TGCGCCAGCAGCTCCGAGGCAGGGTATGGCTACACCTTC
TRBJ2-3	TRBV7-3	.	.	CASSPFPYTDTQYF	TGTGCCAGCAGCCCATTTCCGTACACAGATACGCAGTATTTT
TRBJ2-7	TRBV29-1	TRBD1	.	CSGGGQGYQYF	TGCAGCGGGGGCGGACAGGGCTACCAGTACTTC
TRBJ2-6	TRBV30	.	.	CAWSSGHGVSGANVLTF	TGTGCCTGGAGTAGCGGACACGGCGTCTCTGGGGCCAACGTCCTGACTTTC